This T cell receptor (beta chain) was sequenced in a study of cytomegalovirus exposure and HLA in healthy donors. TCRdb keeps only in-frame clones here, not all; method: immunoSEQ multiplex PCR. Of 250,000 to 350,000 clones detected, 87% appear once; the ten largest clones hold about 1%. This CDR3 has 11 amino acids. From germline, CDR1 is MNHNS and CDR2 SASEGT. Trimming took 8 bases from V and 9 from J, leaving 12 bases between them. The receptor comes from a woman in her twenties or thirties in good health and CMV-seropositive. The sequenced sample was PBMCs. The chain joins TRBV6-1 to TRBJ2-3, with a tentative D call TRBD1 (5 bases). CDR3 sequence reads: CASLGPLTQYF. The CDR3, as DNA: TGTGCCAGCTTGGGGCCCTTGACGCAGTATTTT.